The next 2 T cell receptor beta chains were all read from a single sample in a study of Ad26.COV2.S vaccination and SARS-CoV-2 variants. Sequencing used immunoSEQ multiplex PCR; TCRdb keeps in-frame clones, though not all of them. The top ten hold about 3.9% of the sample, which has approximately 340,000 clones, about 90% seen once. The material was peripheral blood, obtained after recovery from COVID-19. The receptor source for this set is a human donor who had recovered from COVID-19.

The CDR3 is CASSVVGESSYNEQFF. Here the CDR3 DNA reads TGTGCCAGCAGCGTAGTTGGAGAGAGCTCCTACAATGAGCAGTTCTTC. This chain connects TRBV9 to TRBJ2-1; D is unclear. CDR3 length equals 16 residues. V lost 0 bases, J lost 0 bases, and 10 bases lay in between. Germline-derived CDR1 and CDR2 are SGDLS and YYNGEE.

The V and J genes are TRBV6-5 and TRBJ1-3, with 8 bases aligning to TRBD1. Trimming at V came to 5 bases and at J to 2 bases, leaving 2 bases not matched to a gene. Germline V gives CDR1 MNHEY, CDR2 SVGAGI. The CDR3 length is 14 residues. CDR3 coding DNA: TGTGCCAGCAGTCTCAGGGGGCCTGGAAACACCATATATTTT. Encoded protein: CASSLRGPGNTIYF.